The 7 T cell receptor beta chains below all came from one sample that was sequenced in a study of OX40 agonist ivuxolimab in advanced cancers. Clones were sequenced by immunoSEQ multiplex PCR, and TCRdb holds only the in-frame ones, with some missing. The top ten clones hold roughly 21% of a sample with around 57,000 clones, 92% of them seen once. The specimen was CD4+ or CD8+ T cells sorted from blood, collected in a trial of the OX40 agonist ivuxolimab. These receptors were taken from an adult with an advanced solid tumor such as melanoma, head and neck, liver or kidney cancer.

V is TRBV6-6 and J is TRBJ2-5; D is unclear. V was pared by 7 bases and J by 3 bases, with 12 bases between. This CDR3 comprises 13 residues. Germline CDR1 and CDR2: MNHNY and SVGAGI (reference sequence). The CDR3: CASNQKIEETQYF. In nucleotides, the CDR3 is TGTGCCAGCAATCAAAAGATCGAAGAGACCCAGTACTTC.

V and J are TRBV4-3 and TRBJ1-4; 9 nucleotides agree with TRBD1. Germline CDR1 reads LGHNA; CDR2 reads YSLEER. The CDR3 spans 16 residues. After removal of 0 bases from V and 10 bases from J, the junction contained 9 bases not matched to a gene. This CDR3 reads CASSQDSGQGYGKLFF. CDR3 nucleotide sequence: TGCGCCAGCAGCCAAGATTCGGGACAGGGCTATGGAAAACTGTTTTTT.

This chain links TRBV2 with TRBJ2-7; D uncertain. Germline CDR1 SNHLY, CDR2 FYNNEI. This CDR3 contains 13 residues. V lost 3 bases and J lost 4, with 10 bases in between. The CDR3 DNA reads TGTGCCAGCAGTGAGGGGTACCCATACGAGCAGTACGTC. Translated: CASSEGYPYEQYV.

V usage is TRBV2 and J usage is TRBJ1-5; no firm D call. V lost 3 bases to trimming and J lost 0 bases, with 9 bases between them. CDR3 length: 15 amino acids. CDR1 and CDR2 (germline): SNHLY, FYNNEI. Here the CDR3 reads CASSDGRDSNQPQHF. The CDR3, as DNA: TGTGCCAGCAGTGACGGAAGGGATAGCAATCAGCCCCAGCATTTT.

The sample holds one count of this clone. The V call is TRBV19, the J call TRBJ2-1; D gene ambiguous. CDR1 is LNHDA, CDR2 SQIVND, per germline (reference sequence). V was shortened by 8 bases and J by 10 bases, with 12 bases between the two germline ends. The CDR3 consists of 11 residues. In DNA, the CDR3 is TGTGCCAGTCATCACGGTAACGAGCAGTTCTTC. This encodes CASHHGNEQFF.

This chain links TRBV6-5 with TRBJ2-1; a possible D gene is TRBD2 (6 bases). From germline, CDR1 is MNHEY and CDR2 SVGAGI. CDR3 size: 13 residues. The V end lost 5 bases, the J end lost 12 bases, and 17 bases lay between the germline ends. CDR3 nucleotides: TGTGCCAGCAGTCAGATAGACCGGGAGTTGCAGTTCTTC. Translation gives CASSQIDRELQFF.

Remarks on this clone: Other DNA sequences in this specimen translate into the identical CDR3. The V and J genes are TRBV7-9 and TRBJ2-7; D unresolved. Between the trimmed V and J ends, which lost 5 bases and 0 bases, there was a span of 5 bases. Germline V gives CDR1 SEHNR, CDR2 FQNEAQ (reference sequence). The CDR3 runs to 12 residues. The CDR3 DNA is TGTGCCAGCAGCCATAGCTCCTACGAGCAGTACTTC. It is translated as CASSHSSYEQYF.